The sample holds a few counts of the clone carrying this TCR beta chain. Its antigen is unknown. Semi-nested PCR with Nested Universal Primer A followed constant-region reverse priming of full-length variable regions. One entry per CDR3 protein, called by TCRdb with MiXCR from the 5' RACE reads. The data show tens of thousands of distinct CDR3 sequences, roughly 30% seen once. CD25-based Treg depletion was applied to purified naive CD4+ T cells. Study results and caveats: Tumor memory CD4+ T cell TCR gene usage clustered with blood and lymph node memory CD4+ cells and lymph node naive CD4+ cells. Tumor Tregs overlapped most with tumor, then blood, naive CD4+ cells.

This CDR3 contains 15 residues. Germline V gives CDR1 LGHDT, CDR2 YNNKEL (reference sequence). With 0 bases removed from V and 3 bases from J, the gap between germline ends came to 12 bases. The V call is TRBV3-1, the J call TRBJ2-7, with D possibly TRBD2 on 6 matching bases. The sequence came from a female donor with breast cancer. Sequenced input: naive CD4+ T cells sorted from blood. Specified subset: naive CD4+ T cells, CD4+CD45RA+CD25-. The CDR3 DNA sequence: TGTGCCAGCAGCCAAGATTCGGCGGGAAGCTACGAGCAGTACTTC. It codes for CASSQDSAGSYEQYF.